The text below deals with one T cell receptor (beta chain). Assay used: immunoSEQ multiplex PCR; TCRdb lists only in-frame clones, some missing. The sample includes 2 million to 2.5 million clones, about 92% of them seen just once. The data belong to a study of shared clonotypes between healthy human individuals. Within Nashville, Tennessee resided all donors, each a Caucasian adult. The V end lost 9 bases, the J end lost 5 bases, and 16 bases lay between the germline ends. The length of the CDR3 is 14 residues. Per the germline V gene, CDR1 is ENHRY and CDR2 is SYGVKD. This chain joins TRBV10-3 and TRBJ2-2; D may be TRBD2 (5 bases). The receptor was isolated from a man between 18 and 35 years old in good health. Some clones in this sample may be carry-over from other donors' samples. Sequenced input: naive CD4+ T cells from PBMCs. Sample subset: CD45RA+ positively selected. The CDR3 sequence: CAMRASVETGELFF. DNA for the CDR3: TGTGCCATGCGGGCCTCGGTTGAGACCGGGGAGCTGTTTTTT.